The rows below give T cell receptor beta chains drawn from one sample of a study of shared clonotypes between healthy human individuals. Profiled with immunoSEQ multiplex PCR; TCRdb holds only in-frame clones, not every one. This table holds around 2,000,000 clones, 95% found once. The sample consisted of naive CD4+ T cells sorted from blood. The origin of the receptors is a man aged 18 to 35 in good health. The conserved cysteine and the conserved F or W are not part of the CDR3 here. The D gene is left open where the match is weak. Rows give clone size only sometimes, using once, few, many, or a class for an expanded clone.

TRBV29-1	TRBJ2-1	.	TRBD2	SVRLAGGYNEQF
TRBV28	TRBJ2-7	once	.	ASSLTGGGLEQY
TRBV5-1	TRBJ1-4	.	.	ASSPTGTNEKLF
TRBV4-3	TRBJ2-1	.	.	ASSQDVRRTEQF
TRBV5-1	TRBJ2-1	.	TRBD1	ASSKDRGGGNEQF
TRBV28	TRBJ2-2	.	.	ASKGGGRKNTGELF
TRBV14	TRBJ1-2	.	.	ASSQDRNYGYT
TRBV25-1	TRBJ2-7	.	.	ASSGPWATYEQY
TRBV19	TRBJ2-7	.	.	ASSIQGKSYEQY
TRBV9	TRBJ2-2	.	TRBD2	ASSVGLAGAPTGELF
TRBV12-5	TRBJ2-7	.	.	ASGLRFQSYEQY
TRBV6-1	TRBJ2-7	.	TRBD2	ASSKTSGGYEQY
TRBV28	TRBJ1-6	.	.	ASSLGRYRYNSPLH
TRBV5-6	TRBJ1-1	.	TRBD1	ASSRRQGYNTEAF
TRBV18	TRBJ1-6	.	.	ASSPGYNSPLH
TRBV4-3	TRBJ2-3	.	TRBD2	ASSPRPSGSFDTQY
TRBV11-3	TRBJ2-1	.	TRBD1	ASSPGQGKNEQF
TRBV6-5	TRBJ2-3	.	.	ASSPGEDTQY
TRBV29-1	TRBJ2-5	.	.	SVGARTPMETQY
TRBV13	TRBJ2-7	.	.	ASSPSGYEQY
TRBV9	TRBJ2-5	.	.	ASSEGGTSVGTQY
TRBV6-5	TRBJ2-7	.	.	ASSYGKSYEQY
TRBV18	TRBJ2-3	.	.	ASSPDRDTQY
TRBV4-1	TRBJ2-3	once	.	ASSQVLDTQY
TRBV6-1	TRBJ2-7	.	.	ASSVVRGDHMY
TRBV6-6	TRBJ1-2	.	TRBD1	ASSNRDSYGYT